This TCR beta chain was sequenced in a study of CD8 T cells in Susac syndrome. RNA was extracted with the RNeasy kit, and a quantity of roughly 0.5 to 1 ug was reverse transcribed using random hexamers. TCRdb processed the immunoSEQ multiplex PCR reads anew with MiXCR; each CDR3 protein has one entry. The table includes 150,000 to 200,000 distinct CDR3 sequences, 90% to 95% detected once. The CDR3 consists of 13 residues. V was clipped by 4 bases and J by 8 bases, with 12 bases between them. Germline CDR1 LGHDT, CDR2 YNNKEL (reference sequence). This clonotype was counted a single time. The rearrangement links TRBV3-1 to TRBJ2-1; D is unresolved. This TCR was sampled from a human donor in good health. Source material: CD4+ T cells from PBMCs. CDR3 protein: CASSPSKWDEQFF. Written as DNA, the CDR3 is TGTGCCAGCAGCCCGAGCAAATGGGATGAGCAGTTCTTC.